Following are 2 T cell receptor beta chains from one sample sequenced in a study of vaccination effects on CD4 cells after COVID-19. Assay used: immunoSEQ multiplex PCR; TCRdb lists only in-frame clones, some missing. In the table there are more than 65,000 clones, about 80% of which are singletons. Their cognate antigens are unknown. Pools of viral peptides were used by the ViraFEST assay to expand antigen-specific CD4+ T cells ahead of sequencing. CD4+ T cell isolation took place after 10 days of culture. The participants, recipients of two vaccine doses, got either BNT162b2 or mRNA-1273. The sample was CD4+ T cells from PBMCs cultured with HCoV-229E spike peptides, taken after COVID-19 vaccination. All receptors derive from a human donor who received a COVID-19 vaccine.

This clone showed up just once. The rearrangement joins TRBV7-2 to TRBJ1-1; 7 nucleotides agree with TRBD1. The CDR3 is made up of 18 amino acids. CDR1 SGHTA and CDR2 FQGNSA come from the germline V gene. V was pared by 6 bases and J by 0 bases, with 16 bases of the junction left unmatched. The CDR3 region is CASSYREAQGFMNTEAFF. DNA for the CDR3: TGTGCCAGCAGTTATAGGGAGGCACAGGGGTTCATGAACACTGAAGCTTTCTTT.

The chain combines TRBV24-1 with TRBJ2-1; no reliable D call. V was clipped by 7 bases and J by 4 bases, with 10 bases between them. The CDR3 loop spans 13 amino acids. Per the germline V gene, CDR1 is KGHDR and CDR2 is SFDVKD. For the CDR3, the DNA is TGTGCCACCAGAGGAATCAGGTACAATGAGCAGTTCTTC. It encodes CATRGIRYNEQFF.